A selection of T cell receptor beta chains follows, all from one sample in a study of blood T cell repertoires in COVID-19. Sequenced by immunoSEQ multiplex PCR; TCRdb stores in-frame clones only, minus some. The top ten clones hold 6% to 7.5% of a sample with 350,000 or so clones, around 91% of them seen once. Sequencing input: peripheral blood. The receptor source for this set is a man in his late teens or twenties with active or convalescent COVID-19. The CDR3 runs from the conserved cysteine through the conserved F or W. A D gene is named only where the DNA matches it firmly. Rows give clone size only sometimes, using once, few, many, or a class for an expanded clone.

V: TRBV7-3
D: -
size: -
J: TRBJ2-2
DNA: TGTGCCAGCAGCTTATCCTCGGACACCGGGGAGCTGTTTTTT
CDR3: CASSLSSDTGELFF

V: TRBV7-2
D: -
size: -
J: TRBJ2-7
DNA: TGTGCCAGCAGCTTAGGAGCAGGGAGGTACGAGCAGTACTTC
CDR3: CASSLGAGRYEQYF

V: TRBV7-2
D: -
size: -
J: TRBJ1-3
DNA: TGTGCCAGCAGCTTCGGGTGGGGCCAGGAGCAATACACCATATATTTT
CDR3: CASSFGWGQEQYTIYF

V: TRBV5-5
D: TRBD1
size: -
J: TRBJ1-2
DNA: TGTGCCAGCAGCTGGCCAGGGACAGGGTATGGCTACACCTTC
CDR3: CASSWPGTGYGYTF

V: TRBV28
D: TRBD2
size: -
J: TRBJ2-2
DNA: TGTGCCAGCAGTCCCCTTGTGGGACTAGCGGGACACAAAGGCGGGGAGCTGTTTTTT
CDR3: CASSPLVGLAGHKGGELFF

V: TRBV25-1
D: -
size: -
J: TRBJ2-5
DNA: TGTGCCAGCAGTGAATTCTCAGCGCTCGGCAGATTACAAGAGACCCAGTACTTC
CDR3: CASSEFSALGRLQETQYF

V: TRBV18
D: -
size: -
J: TRBJ1-1
DNA: TGTGCCAGCTCAGGAGCAGAGAACACTGAAGCTTTCTTT
CDR3: CASSGAENTEAFF

V: TRBV18
D: TRBD1
size: -
J: TRBJ2-3
DNA: TGTGCCAGCTCACCCCGTGACAGGGGAGATACGCAGTATTTT
CDR3: CASSPRDRGDTQYF

V: TRBV9
D: -
size: -
J: TRBJ2-5
DNA: TGTGCCAGCAGCGTCTACCCCGTTTGGCAGGCCCAAGAGACCCAGTACTTC
CDR3: CASSVYPVWQAQETQYF

V: TRBV6-2/TRBV6-3
D: TRBD1
size: -
J: TRBJ1-6
DNA: TGTGCCAGCAGCCGGGACAGCCGCTCCTATAATTCACCCCTCCACTTT
CDR3: CASSRDSRSYNSPLHF

V: TRBV9
D: TRBD1
size: -
J: TRBJ2-5
DNA: TGTGCCAGCAGCTCGGACAGGGGTACGGGAGAGACCCAGTACTTC
CDR3: CASSSDRGTGETQYF

V: TRBV28
D: TRBD1
size: -
J: TRBJ2-7
DNA: TGTGCCAGCAGTGGACAGGCCTACGAGCAGTACTTC
CDR3: CASSGQAYEQYF

V: TRBV10-3
D: -
size: -
J: TRBJ1-2
DNA: TGTGCCATCAGCCGGGACAATGCTTCAGGCTACACCTTC
CDR3: CAISRDNASGYTF

V: TRBV6-5
D: -
size: -
J: TRBJ2-1
DNA: TGTGCCAGCAGGGGGGGTATCTCCTACAATGAGCAGTTCTTC
CDR3: CASRGGISYNEQFF

V: TRBV3-1/TRBV3-2
D: TRBD1
size: -
J: TRBJ2-5
DNA: TGTGCCAGCAGCCCGGTGGACAGGGCCCAAGAGACCCAGTACTTC
CDR3: CASSPVDRAQETQYF

V: TRBV7-6
D: TRBD1
size: -
J: TRBJ2-1
DNA: TGTGCCAGCAGCTTAGGCGGGACAGGGAGCTCCTACAATGAGCAGTTCTTC
CDR3: CASSLGGTGSSYNEQFF

V: TRBV29-1
D: TRBD1
size: -
J: TRBJ2-5
DNA: TGCAGCGTTGGGACAGGGGTTCTGGAGACCCAGTACTTC
CDR3: CSVGTGVLETQYF

V: TRBV6-2/TRBV6-3
D: -
size: -
J: TRBJ1-5
DNA: TGTGCCAGCAGTTACCCAGGGGTTGGCAATCAGCCCCAGCATTTT
CDR3: CASSYPGVGNQPQHF

V: TRBV24-1
D: TRBD1
size: -
J: TRBJ2-6
DNA: TGTGCCACCAGTGATCAACGACAGGGGGCGTCTGGGGCCAACGTGCTGACTTTC
CDR3: CATSDQRQGASGANVLTF

V: TRBV6-5
D: TRBD2
size: -
J: TRBJ2-1
DNA: TGTGCCAGCAGCTCCGGGACTAGCGGAAACAATGAGCAGTTCTTC
CDR3: CASSSGTSGNNEQFF

V: TRBV2
D: TRBD2
size: -
J: TRBJ2-2
DNA: TGTGCCAGCAGGGCGGGAGGGTCCACCGGGGAGCTGTTTTTT
CDR3: CASRAGGSTGELFF

V: TRBV4-1
D: -
size: -
J: TRBJ2-3
DNA: TGCGCCAGCAGCCCCTTTTCTGTAGCTAGCACAGATACGCAGTATTTT
CDR3: CASSPFSVASTDTQYF

V: TRBV6-1
D: -
size: -
J: TRBJ1-6
DNA: TGTGCCAGCACGTCAGGGAATAATTCACCCCTCCACTTT
CDR3: CASTSGNNSPLHF

V: TRBV15
D: -
size: -
J: TRBJ2-2
DNA: TGTGCCACCAGCGGGAGCTGGGACACCGGGGAGCTGTTTTTT
CDR3: CATSGSWDTGELFF

V: TRBV28
D: -
size: -
J: TRBJ1-1
DNA: TGTGCCACCCGCGTGAACACTGAAGCTTTCTTT
CDR3: CATRVNTEAFF

V: TRBV30
D: -
size: -
J: TRBJ2-4
DNA: TGTGCCTGGAGTTCGGCAGGGTACGCCAAAAACATTCAGTACTTC
CDR3: CAWSSAGYAKNIQYF

V: TRBV4-3
D: -
size: -
J: TRBJ2-7
DNA: TGCGCCAGCAGCCACGGTCTTGGGACACGCTCCTACGAGCAGTACTTC
CDR3: CASSHGLGTRSYEQYF

V: TRBV6-1
D: -
size: -
J: TRBJ1-5
DNA: TGTGCCAGCAGTGAACTTACGGGGGGCAATCAGCCCCAGCATTTT
CDR3: CASSELTGGNQPQHF

V: TRBV29-1
D: -
size: once
J: TRBJ2-7
DNA: TGCAGCGTTGAGCAGGGTGCATACGAGCAGTACTTC
CDR3: CSVEQGAYEQYF

V: TRBV28
D: TRBD1
size: few
J: TRBJ1-2
DNA: TGTGCCAGCAGTTTATACGCAGGGGGGAGCTATGGCTACACCTTC
CDR3: CASSLYAGGSYGYTF

V: TRBV6-2/TRBV6-3
D: -
size: -
J: TRBJ2-1
DNA: TGTGCCAGCAGTCCCCGGGTAGCGTTATCCTACAATGAGCAGTTCTTC
CDR3: CASSPRVALSYNEQFF

V: TRBV5-8
D: -
size: -
J: TRBJ2-2
DNA: TGTGCCAGCAGCTTGGGGTTGGGCACTGGGGAGCTGTTTTTT
CDR3: CASSLGLGTGELFF

V: TRBV7-8
D: TRBD2
size: -
J: TRBJ2-7
DNA: TGTGCCAGCAGCTCACTCCTCGCAGCGGGGACCTACGAGCAGTACTTC
CDR3: CASSSLLAAGTYEQYF

V: TRBV6-2/TRBV6-3
D: TRBD1
size: -
J: TRBJ2-7
DNA: TGTGCCAGCAGTCGGGGGGACAGGGCCTTCTTC
CDR3: CASSRGDRAFF

V: TRBV5-1
D: TRBD2
size: -
J: TRBJ2-1
DNA: TGCGCCAGCAGCGCGAGCGGGGGGTCCTACAATGAGCAGTTCTTC
CDR3: CASSASGGSYNEQFF

V: TRBV6-5
D: TRBD1
size: -
J: TRBJ1-1
DNA: TGTGCCAGCAGCCGTCAGGGGGCCACTGAAGCTTTCTTT
CDR3: CASSRQGATEAFF

V: TRBV13
D: TRBD1
size: -
J: TRBJ2-2
DNA: TGTGCCAGCAGCTTCGACAGGGAGGAGCTGTTTTTT
CDR3: CASSFDREELFF

V: TRBV28
D: -
size: -
J: TRBJ1-1
DNA: TGTGCCAGCAGTTTACCCCTTTACCGCACAGCCCCTGAAGCTTTCTTT
CDR3: CASSLPLYRTAPEAFF

V: TRBV3-1/TRBV3-2
D: TRBD2
size: -
J: TRBJ2-3
DNA: TGTGCCAGCAGCCAGTTCCGAGCGGAGAATAGCGGGGATACGCAGTATTTT
CDR3: CASSQFRAENSGDTQYF

V: TRBV11-2
D: -
size: -
J: TRBJ2-1
DNA: TGTGCCAGCATCCGCGGGGACCTCTCCTACAATGAGCAGTTCTTC
CDR3: CASIRGDLSYNEQFF

V: TRBV10-2
D: TRBD2
size: -
J: TRBJ2-2
DNA: TGCGCCAGCAGTGAAGCGGGAACCGGGGAGCTGTTTTTT
CDR3: CASSEAGTGELFF

V: TRBV25-1
D: TRBD1
size: once
J: TRBJ1-4
DNA: TGTGCCAGCAGCCCCGGGACAGGCTTTGAAAAACTGTTTTTT
CDR3: CASSPGTGFEKLFF

V: TRBV2
D: TRBD1
size: -
J: TRBJ1-6
DNA: TGTGCCAGCAGGACGGACAGGGGCTATAATTCACCCCTCCACTTT
CDR3: CASRTDRGYNSPLHF

V: TRBV18
D: TRBD1
size: -
J: TRBJ1-1
DNA: TGTGCCACCATAGACAGGGGACGCACTGAAGCTTTCTTT
CDR3: CATIDRGRTEAFF

V: TRBV6-2/TRBV6-3
D: -
size: -
J: TRBJ2-3
DNA: TGTGCCAGCACCCCAGACAGGAGCACAGATACGCAGTATTTT
CDR3: CASTPDRSTDTQYF

V: TRBV11-2
D: -
size: -
J: TRBJ1-4
DNA: TGTGCCAGCAGCTTAGATAGGGGAAGGGCGAGGGAAAAACTGTTTTTT
CDR3: CASSLDRGRAREKLFF

V: TRBV14
D: -
size: -
J: TRBJ1-1
DNA: TGTGCCAGCAGCCAAGAAGCCCTTCGATGGAACACTGAAGCTTTCTTT
CDR3: CASSQEALRWNTEAFF

V: TRBV4-3
D: TRBD1
size: -
J: TRBJ2-3
DNA: TGCGCCAGCAGCGACGGGGACAGGGTAGGAGATACGCAGTATTTT
CDR3: CASSDGDRVGDTQYF

V: TRBV19
D: -
size: -
J: TRBJ1-1
DNA: TGTGCCAGTAGTATAGATCGGCATAGGACAGACTACACTGAAGCTTTCTTT
CDR3: CASSIDRHRTDYTEAFF

V: TRBV28
D: TRBD1
size: -
J: TRBJ1-6
DNA: TGTGCCAGCAGTTTTCCGGGACAGGGGAATTCACCCCTCCACTTT
CDR3: CASSFPGQGNSPLHF

V: TRBV6-2/TRBV6-3
D: TRBD2
size: once
J: TRBJ2-7
DNA: TGTGCCAGCAGTTACTCGGGGACTAGCTCAGCCTACGAGCAGTACTTC
CDR3: CASSYSGTSSAYEQYF

V: TRBV4-1
D: -
size: -
J: TRBJ2-7
DNA: TGCGCCAGCAGAGGGAAAGGGGGACCCCTGAACTCCTACGAGCAGTACTTC
CDR3: CASRGKGGPLNSYEQYF

V: TRBV29-1
D: TRBD1
size: once
J: TRBJ2-7
DNA: TGCAGCGCCCGCAGGGGGCTAACCTACGAGCAGTACTTC
CDR3: CSARRGLTYEQYF

V: TRBV18
D: TRBD1
size: -
J: TRBJ1-5
DNA: TGTGCCAGCTCACCAGACTTGACAGGGTACTTTCAGCCCCAGCATTTT
CDR3: CASSPDLTGYFQPQHF

V: TRBV7-9
D: TRBD1
size: -
J: TRBJ1-5
DNA: TGTGCCAGCAGCGTATGGGGACAGTGGGGGAATCAGCCCCAGCATTTT
CDR3: CASSVWGQWGNQPQHF

V: TRBV29-1
D: -
size: -
J: TRBJ1-2
DNA: TGCAGCGTTGTCCCGAGTAACTATGGCTACACCTTC
CDR3: CSVVPSNYGYTF

V: TRBV29-1
D: TRBD1
size: -
J: TRBJ2-5
DNA: TGCAGCGTGGCTGGACAGGGATTAGAGACCCAGTACTTC
CDR3: CSVAGQGLETQYF

V: TRBV9
D: -
size: -
J: TRBJ2-2
DNA: TGTGCCAGTAGACAGACCCCGAACACCGGGGAGCTGTTTTTT
CDR3: CASRQTPNTGELFF